These T cell receptor beta chains were read from a single sample in a study of identical twins. TCRdb fed the 5' RACE reads into MiXCR, producing one record per CDR3 protein. The profile shows some 1,700,000 distinct CDR3 sequences, 32% of them singletons. Sequenced: cord blood. Source of these receptors: a newborn girl in good health. Each CDR3 is given with its conserved first and last residue. Only some rows state a clone size, as once, few, many or a class for expanded clones.

abundance	v_gene	j_gene	CDR3aa
few	TRBV12-3/TRBV12-4	TRBJ1-1	CASSLDWTGEAFF
.	TRBV5-6	TRBJ1-5	CASSRTGRGQPQHF
.	TRBV7-2	TRBJ2-5	CASSFARRLAQETQYF
many	TRBV12-3/TRBV12-4	TRBJ2-1	CASSFFSRGEQFF
.	TRBV28	TRBJ2-7	CASSPEPYEQYF
.	TRBV7-9	TRBJ2-2	CASSLAPGLLLSNTGELFF
few	TRBV20-1	TRBJ1-6	CSASVRTGVSSPLHF
.	TRBV27	TRBJ2-1	CASTPAGAGLTYNEQFF
.	TRBV12-3/TRBV12-4	TRBJ1-6	CASSYGESPPHF
.	TRBV12-3/TRBV12-4	TRBJ2-7	CASRWGLYEQYF
.	TRBV28	TRBJ2-5	CASSWVGRTQYF
.	TRBV10-3	TRBJ2-7	CAISEQGIYEQYF